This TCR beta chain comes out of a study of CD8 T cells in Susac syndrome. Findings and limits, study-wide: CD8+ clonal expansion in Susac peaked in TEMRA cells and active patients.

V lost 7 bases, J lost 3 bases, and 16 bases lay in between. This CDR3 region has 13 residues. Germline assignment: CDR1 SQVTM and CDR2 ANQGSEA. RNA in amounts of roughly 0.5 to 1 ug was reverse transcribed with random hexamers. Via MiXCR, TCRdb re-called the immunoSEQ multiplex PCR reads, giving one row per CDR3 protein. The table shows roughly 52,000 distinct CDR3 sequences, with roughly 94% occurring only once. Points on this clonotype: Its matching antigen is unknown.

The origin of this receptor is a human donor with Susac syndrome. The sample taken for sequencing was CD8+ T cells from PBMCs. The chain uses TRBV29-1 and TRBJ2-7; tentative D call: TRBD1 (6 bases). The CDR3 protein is CSAWTAVHYEQYF. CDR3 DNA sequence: TGCAGCGCTTGGACAGCGGTGCACTACGAGCAGTACTTC.